Listed below are T cell receptor beta chains from one sample, sequenced in a study of blood T cell repertoires in COVID-19. Produced via immunoSEQ multiplex PCR; TCRdb's table is partial and in-frame only. The table lists over 200,000 clones, 80% to 85% of them singletons. Sequencing input: peripheral blood. The receptor source for this set is a woman at least 80 years old with active or convalescent COVID-19. Both conserved end residues are part of each CDR3. Each record gives: CDR3 protein, D gene, J gene, V gene. D genes are given only for firm matches.

CDR3 protein: CASTPGQGRSYNSPLHF
D gene: TRBD1
J gene: TRBJ1-6
V gene: TRBV9

CDR3 protein: CASSYRGQGGYEQYF
D gene: NA
J gene: TRBJ2-7
V gene: TRBV6-5

CDR3 protein: CASSLQGAGADTQYF
D gene: TRBD1
J gene: TRBJ2-3
V gene: TRBV28

CDR3 protein: CASSQGGTDYGNTIYF
D gene: TRBD1
J gene: TRBJ1-3
V gene: TRBV4-2

CDR3 protein: CASSQTQGFEQFF
D gene: TRBD1
J gene: TRBJ2-1
V gene: TRBV4-2

CDR3 protein: CASSVRARYEQYF
D gene: NA
J gene: TRBJ2-7
V gene: TRBV19

CDR3 protein: CASSLGSGYGNTIYF
D gene: NA
J gene: TRBJ1-3
V gene: TRBV5-6

CDR3 protein: CASSYGSGALAKNIQYF
D gene: NA
J gene: TRBJ2-4
V gene: TRBV6-2/TRBV6-3

CDR3 protein: CASSGPGGETQYF
D gene: TRBD2
J gene: TRBJ2-5
V gene: TRBV6-2/TRBV6-3

CDR3 protein: CASSEELLWGYFSYEQYF
D gene: NA
J gene: TRBJ2-7
V gene: TRBV23-1

CDR3 protein: CASSQDLAGGPADTQYF
D gene: TRBD2
J gene: TRBJ2-3
V gene: TRBV4-3

CDR3 protein: CASSQGTGSQPQHF
D gene: TRBD1
J gene: TRBJ1-5
V gene: TRBV3-1/TRBV3-2